These 23 T cell receptor beta chains originate from one sample sequenced in a study of control samples from healthy donors and cancer patients. Some clones are missing from TCRdb's copy, which holds only in-frame ones; the method was immunoSEQ multiplex PCR. The data contain about 170,000 clones, roughly 90% of them singletons. What was sequenced was blood. Receptors were obtained from a man under 40 in good health.

This clone was recorded once. This rearrangement joins TRBV2 to TRBJ1-2, with a weak D call TRBD1 (6 bases). The V end lost 8 bases, the J end lost 8 bases, and 21 bases lay between the germline ends. The CDR3 contains 14 residues. Germline V gene data show CDR1 as SNHLY and CDR2 as FYNNEI. The CDR3 is CASGGGYPVGGYTF. DNA for the CDR3: TGTGCCAGCGGGGGCGGCTACCCGGTCGGGGGCTACACCTTC.

CDR3 sequence: CASSVVGGDYNEQFF. Here the CDR3 DNA reads TGTGCCAGCAGCGTAGTTGGGGGGGATTACAATGAGCAGTTCTTC. The chain combines TRBV9 with TRBJ2-1; 7 positions agree with TRBD2. Germline V gene data show CDR1 as SGDLS and CDR2 as YYNGEE. V trimming: 0 bases; J trimming: 4 bases; junction bases outside the gene matches: 4. The CDR3 has 15 residues.

This chain uses TRBV13 with TRBJ1-6, with no clear D. This CDR3 has 12 residues. CDR1 is PRHDT and CDR2 is FYEKMQ in the germline V gene (reference sequence). Trimming stripped 2 bases from V and 6 bases from J, with 2 bases between. CDR3 protein: CASSLTNSPLHF. DNA of the CDR3: TGTGCCAGCAGCTTAACTAATTCACCCCTCCACTTT.

J is TRBJ1-2 and V is TRBV4-1, with 10 bases fitting TRBD1. V was pared by 1 base and J by 5 bases, with 7 bases of the junction left unmatched. Germline V gene data show CDR1 as MGHRA and CDR2 as YSYEKL. This CDR3 spans 16 amino acids. Written as DNA, the CDR3 is TGCGCCAGCAGCCAAGTGGGACAGGGGAATTGGTATGGCTACACCTTC. It yields the protein CASSQVGQGNWYGYTF.

On this clone itself: The sample carries other DNA sequences with the same CDR3. This chain links TRBV9 with TRBJ2-5, with a tentative D call TRBD2 (6 bases). The V end was cut by 0 bases, the J end by 3 bases, with 6 bases between. The CDR3 loop spans 13 amino acids. Germline lookup yields CDR1 SGDLS and CDR2 YYNGEE. CDR3 protein: CASSVGGEETQYF. Written as DNA, the CDR3 is TGTGCCAGCAGCGTAGGGGGGGAAGAGACCCAGTACTTC.

This clone has just one count. The genes are TRBV5-1 and TRBJ1-1; unclear D gene. Trimming shortened V by 0 bases and J by 1 base, and 4 bases separated the two germline ends. CDR1 is SGHRS, CDR2 YFSETQ, per germline. The CDR3 loop spans 13 amino acids. CDR3 nucleotide sequence: TGCGCCAGCAGCTTGGCTTGGAACACTGAAGCTTTCTTT. It yields the protein CASSLAWNTEAFF. Full variable domain (remainder filled in from reference TRBV5-1 and TRBJ1-1): KAGVTQTPRYLIKTRGQQVTLSCSPISGHRSVSWYQQTPGQGLQFLFEYFSETQRNKGNFPGRFSGRQFSNSRSEMNVSTLELGDSALYLCASSLAWNTEAFFGQGTRLTVV.

This sequence joins TRBV28 and TRBJ1-1; D is undetermined. The V gene's germline CDR1 is MDHEN and CDR2 SYDVKM. This CDR3 has 12 amino acids. The germline V and J ends were trimmed by 2 bases and 6 bases, with 7 bases remaining between them. The CDR3 bases are TGTGCCAGCAGTTTACTGGGAGCTGAAGCTTTCTTT. Translating gives CASSLLGAEAFF.

This clone was counted a single time. This chain uses TRBV5-4 with TRBJ2-7; D remains ambiguous. The CDR3 consists of 14 residues. The V and J ends lost 1 base and 2 bases respectively, with 10 bases between them. The germline CDR1 and CDR2 sequences are SGHNT and YYREEE (reference sequence). The CDR3 region has the DNA TGTGCCAGCAGCTTGATAGGTATCCCCTACGAGCAGTACTTC. It codes for CASSLIGIPYEQYF.

The chain employs TRBV7-2 and TRBJ2-1, with 11 bases matching TRBD2. The length of the CDR3 is 15 residues. CDR1 and CDR2 from the germline V gene are SGHTA and FQGNSA. J gave up 5 bases and V 3 bases, and 3 bases lay outside the gene matches. The CDR3 sequence: CASSLLAGGNNEQFF. In nucleotides, the CDR3 is TGTGCCAGCAGCTTGTTAGCGGGAGGGAACAATGAGCAGTTCTTC.

This chain uses TRBV5-4 with TRBJ2-7; D gene uncertain. Deletions cut 3 bases from V and 4 bases from J, with 11 bases between. The CDR3 extends over 13 amino acids. CDR1 is SGHNT and CDR2 is YYREEE in the germline V gene (reference sequence). For the CDR3, the DNA is TGTGCCAGCAGCTCCCCCACATCGTACGAGCAGTACTTC. Its translation: CASSSPTSYEQYF.

The V and J genes are TRBV7-9 and TRBJ1-5, with 7 bases matching TRBD1. The V segment lost 6 bases and the J segment 0 bases; nucleotides outside the gene matches: 5. Germline V lookup: CDR1 SEHNR, CDR2 FQNEAQ (reference sequence). The CDR3 consists of 15 residues. This chain's CDR3 is CASSQYRGSNQPQHF. The CDR3 nucleotides are TGTGCCAGCAGTCAATACAGGGGTAGCAATCAGCCCCAGCATTTT. Filled out from reference TRBV7-9 and TRBJ1-5, the complete variable domain reads DTGVSQNPRHKITKRGQNVTFRCDPISEHNRLYWYRQTLGQGPEFLTYFQNEAQLEKSRLLSDRFSAERPKGSFSTLEIQRTEQGDSAMYLCASSQYRGSNQPQHFGDGTRLSIL.

This clone was picked up one time. V gene TRBV27 combines with J gene TRBJ2-7, with D unclear. Germline-derived CDR1 and CDR2 are MNHEY and SMNVEV (reference sequence). V was trimmed by 3 bases and J by 5 bases, leaving 14 bases between them. The CDR3 consists of 14 residues. CDR3 nucleotide sequence: TGTGCCAGCAGTTTGGCTCTCCCCGTCCACGAGCAGTACTTC. This codes for CASSLALPVHEQYF.

A word on this clone: An end of the junction differs from the germline gene, which may be a read error. This chain joins TRBV29-1 and TRBJ2-7, with D hard to call. The CDR3 has 11 residues. From germline, CDR1 is SQVTM and CDR2 ANQGSEA. The CDR3 DNA is TGCAGCGTTGAAGACTCCTACGAGCAGCACTTC. Protein: CSVEDSYEQHF.

The V gene is TRBV3-1 (or the pseudogene TRBV3-2), the J gene TRBJ2-7; D gene unclear. The V gene's germline CDR1 is LGHDT and CDR2 YNNKEL (reference sequence). V lost 1 base to trimming and J lost 5 bases, with 12 bases between them. The CDR3 is 14 residues long. DNA of the CDR3: TGTGCCAGCAGCCAAGGGCACCACGATAACGAGCAGTACTTC. Encoded protein: CASSQGHHDNEQYF.

V and J are TRBV6-5 and TRBJ2-5; the D is unclear. The CDR3 spans 11 residues. V lost 2 bases and J 6 bases, leaving 4 bases between the germline ends. The germline gives CDR1 MNHEY, CDR2 SVGAGI. The CDR3, as DNA: TGTGCCAGCAGTTACGGTCAGACCCAGTACTTC. Protein product: CASSYGQTQYF.

This rearrangement joins TRBV7-9 to TRBJ2-2; D call uncertain. V dropped 11 bases and J dropped 1 base, with 8 bases sitting between them. CDR1 and CDR2 from the germline V gene are SEHNR and FQNEAQ (reference sequence). This CDR3 is 12 amino acids long. In nucleotides, the CDR3 is TGTGCCCCCCGCCTGAACACCGGGGAGCTGTTTTTT. The encoded protein is CAPRLNTGELFF.

For this clone: A read error may produce the germline difference seen at one junction end. The CDR3 reads CASTPDKEQFF. The CDR3 coding sequence is TGCGCCAGCACCCCGGACAAAGAGCAGTTCTTC. This chain links TRBV5-1 with TRBJ2-1; possibly TRBD1 for D (5 bases). Germline CDR1 and CDR2: SGHRS and YFSETQ. This CDR3 comprises 11 residues. The full variable domain, its missing parts supplied by reference TRBV5-1 and TRBJ2-1, is KAGVTQTPRYLIKTRGQQVTLSCSPISGHRSVSWYQQTPGQGLQFLFEYFSETQRNKGNFPGRFSGRQFSNSRSEMNVSTLELGDSALYLCASTPDKEQFFGPGTRLTVL.

The V and J genes are TRBV29-1 and TRBJ1-5, with D possibly TRBD1 on 5 matching bases. V was clipped by 5 bases and J by 2 bases, with 16 bases between them. The CDR3 length is 15 residues. The germline V gene encodes CDR1 SQVTM and CDR2 ANQGSEA. The CDR3 sequence: CSVILGGGGNQPQHF. The DNA for the CDR3 is TGCAGCGTTATACTGGGTGGGGGTGGCAATCAGCCCCAGCATTTT.

This clone was found a few times. This chain uses TRBV6-4 with TRBJ1-1, with no clear D. Germline CDR1 and CDR2: MRHNA and SNTAGT. V lost 6 bases and J lost 6, with 14 bases in between. This CDR3 spans 13 amino acids. The CDR3 here is CASRSEVAAEAFF. CDR3 sequence (DNA): TGTGCCAGCAGATCGGAGGTCGCGGCTGAAGCTTTCTTT.

This clone was counted at least ten times. The V gene is TRBV2, the J gene TRBJ1-6; TRBD1 aligns across 8 bases. From germline, CDR1 is SNHLY and CDR2 FYNNEI. With 7 bases clipped from V and 7 bases from J, the junction kept 9 bases outside the gene matches. CDR3 length: 15 residues. The CDR3, as DNA: TGTGCCAGCATATTGGGACAGGTCCGAAATTCACCCCTCCACTTT. Translating gives CASILGQVRNSPLHF.

The rearrangement joins TRBV2 to TRBJ1-1; D is undetermined. Germline V lookup: CDR1 SNHLY, CDR2 FYNNEI. V shed 6 bases and J shed 1 base, with 21 bases lying between them. This CDR3 spans 17 amino acids. The CDR3 reads CASSHPATISGNTEAFF. As DNA, the CDR3 is TGTGCCAGCAGCCACCCGGCCACAATCAGTGGGAACACTGAAGCTTTCTTT.

This clone occurred once. The V gene is TRBV6-5, the J gene TRBJ1-5, with unresolved D. The V end lost 5 bases, the J end lost 5 bases, and 7 bases lay between the germline ends. Germline CDR1 reads MNHEY; CDR2 reads SVGAGI. CDR3 length equals 12 residues. The CDR3 bases are TGTGCCAGCAGTCAGAACCATCAGCCCCAGCATTTT. As protein: CASSQNHQPQHF.

V is TRBV18 and J is TRBJ2-1; D is uncertain. There are 14 residues in the CDR3. CDR1 and CDR2 from the germline V gene are KGHSH and LQKENI. The germline V and J ends were trimmed by 3 bases and 8 bases, with 14 bases remaining between them. DNA for the CDR3: TGTGCCAGCTCACCGAGACCAACCGGGCATGAGCAGTTCTTC. Translating it yields CASSPRPTGHEQFF.